Presented here are 23 T cell receptor beta chains from one specimen sequenced in a study of blood T cell repertoires in COVID-19. Only in-frame clones appear in the TCRdb table, and some are missing; sequencing was by immunoSEQ multiplex PCR. The repertoire holds about 180,000 clones, with 70% to 80% as singletons. The sample taken for sequencing was peripheral blood. The origin of the receptors is a woman in her fifties or sixties with COVID-19, enrolled during active disease.

This chain joins TRBV2 and TRBJ1-6; D uncertain. V was pared by 4 bases and J by 11 bases, with 15 bases between. This CDR3 is 14 amino acids long. Germline CDR1 SNHLY, CDR2 FYNNEI. The CDR3, as DNA: TGTGCCAGCAGTGTTGCCCTAAGGCGGGCACCCCTCCACTTT. This gives the protein CASSVALRRAPLHF.

This chain connects TRBV5-4 to TRBJ2-5; 8 bases fit TRBD2. CDR1 and CDR2 from the germline V gene are SGHNT and YYREEE (reference sequence). The junction had 4 bases not matched to a gene; V was cut back by 5 bases and J by 1 base. The CDR3 loop spans 14 amino acids. Here the CDR3 reads CASRASGRQETQYF. In DNA, the CDR3 is TGTGCCAGCAGGGCTAGCGGGCGCCAAGAGACCCAGTACTTC.

The chain links TRBV7-9 to TRBJ2-1, with 10 nucleotides matching TRBD2. The CDR3 covers 16 residues. Germline trimming cut 6 bases from V and 6 bases from J; bases unmatched to any gene: 11. Germline V gene sequence: CDR1 SEHNR, CDR2 FQNEAQ (reference sequence). The CDR3 reads CASRVEAGGPGNEQFF. The CDR3 nucleotides are TGTGCCAGCAGAGTCGAAGCGGGAGGGCCGGGCAATGAGCAGTTCTTC. The complete variable domain, with remaining parts taken from reference TRBV7-9 and TRBJ2-1, reads DTGVSQNPRHKITKRGQNVTFRCDPISEHNRLYWYRQTLGQGPEFLTYFQNEAQLEKSRLLSDRFSAERPKGSFSTLEIQRTEQGDSAMYLCASRVEAGGPGNEQFFGPGTRLTVL.

This sequence joins TRBV27 and TRBJ1-5; 7 bases agree with TRBD1. Germline lookup yields CDR1 MNHEY and CDR2 SMNVEV (reference sequence). The V and J ends lost 2 bases and 7 bases, in that order; junction bases with no gene match: 5. The CDR3 length is 14 residues. CDR3 in amino acids: CASSLIGGGQPQHF. CDR3 in DNA: TGTGCCAGCAGTTTAATAGGGGGCGGACAGCCCCAGCATTTT.

This chain connects TRBV5-4 to TRBJ1-1; D unresolved. Germline CDR1 is SGHNT and CDR2 is YYREEE (reference sequence). V was pared by 0 bases and J by 0 bases, with 6 bases between. The CDR3 has 14 residues. The CDR3: CASSLVEVNTEAFF. The CDR3 DNA sequence: TGTGCCAGCAGCTTGGTAGAGGTGAACACTGAAGCTTTCTTT.

This clone appeared once. The chain uses TRBV9 and TRBJ2-3, with 8 nucleotides matching TRBD2. Per the germline V gene, CDR1 is SGDLS and CDR2 is YYNGEE. The ends lost 0 bases at V and 5 bases at J; junction bases unmatched: 8. The CDR3 spans 16 residues. CDR3: CASSVVGSGTQDTQYF. The CDR3 DNA reads as TGTGCCAGCAGCGTAGTGGGTAGCGGGACCCAAGATACGCAGTATTTT.

The rearrangement links TRBV9 to TRBJ2-3; D might be TRBD1 (6 bases). Trimming took 0 bases from V and 8 from J, leaving 13 bases between them. CDR1 SGDLS and CDR2 YYNGEE come from the germline V gene. The CDR3 runs 14 residues. CDR3 in amino acids: CASSVGTVWGTQYF. The CDR3 DNA follows: TGTGCCAGCAGCGTAGGGACAGTTTGGGGTACGCAGTATTTT.

This clone has just one count. The chain carries TRBV7-9 and TRBJ1-2; D unresolved. CDR1 and CDR2 (germline): SEHNR, FQNEAQ (reference sequence). The CDR3 contains 14 residues. V lost 3 bases to trimming and J lost 0 bases, with 8 bases between them. The CDR3 loop is CASSFGTPNYGYTF. CDR3 bases: TGTGCCAGCAGCTTTGGTACTCCTAACTATGGCTACACCTTC.

The chain combines TRBV28 with TRBJ1-2; 9 bases map to TRBD1. J lost 1 base, V lost 7 bases, and 13 bases had no gene match. The CDR3 has 17 residues. CDR1 is MDHEN, CDR2 SYDVKM, per germline. The CDR3 region is CASTTAGTGTSNYGYTF. CDR3 in DNA: TGTGCCAGCACCACCGCCGGGACAGGGACGAGTAACTATGGCTACACCTTC.

This clone has a handful of counts. This chain uses TRBV7-6 with TRBJ1-3; TRBD1 is a possible D gene (5 bases). Germline V gene sequence: CDR1 SGHVS, CDR2 FNYEAQ. Trimming stripped 5 bases from V and 2 bases from J, with 16 bases between. The CDR3 runs to 16 residues. The CDR3 DNA reads as TGTGCCAGCAGCCAGGGACTTCCTCGGGCTGGAAACACCATATATTTT. Protein: CASSQGLPRAGNTIYF.

The chain is built from TRBV12-3 or TRBV12-4 and TRBJ1-2, with D possibly matching TRBD1 (5 bases). V was trimmed by 1 base and J by 7 bases, leaving 10 bases between them. CDR3 length equals 13 residues. The CDR3 here is CASSLEEGSGYTF. CDR3 nucleotides: TGTGCCAGCAGTTTAGAGGAGGGGAGTGGCTACACCTTC.

This clone was seen once. This sequence joins TRBV7-2 and TRBJ2-1; D might be TRBD2 (6 bases). The ends were cut back, 1 base at V and 0 bases at J, with 10 bases in the middle. This CDR3 is built from 16 residues. Germline V CDR1 and CDR2: SGHTA, FQGNSA. The CDR3 sequence is CASSLVGGSSYNEQFF. CDR3 DNA sequence: TGTGCCAGCAGCTTAGTTGGGGGGTCCTCCTACAATGAGCAGTTCTTC.

This clone came up a few times. The chain uses TRBV10-3 and TRBJ2-1; maybe TRBD1 (5 bases). Per germline, CDR1 ENHRY and CDR2 SYGVKD. The ends were cut back, 3 bases at V and 2 bases at J, with 11 bases in the middle. This CDR3 has 15 residues. The CDR3 is CAISDPQGTYNEQFF. As DNA, the CDR3 is TGTGCCATCAGTGACCCGCAGGGTACCTACAATGAGCAGTTCTTC.

The V and J genes are TRBV6-6 and TRBJ1-2; D may be TRBD1 (5 bases). Trimming shortened V by 6 bases and J by 4 bases, and 15 bases separated the two germline ends. The CDR3 is 14 residues long. CDR1 is MNHNY, CDR2 SVGAGI, per germline (reference sequence). Written as DNA, the CDR3 is TGTGCCAGCAGCCTGGCCGCAGGGTCCTATGGCTACACCTTC. It codes for CASSLAAGSYGYTF.

The chain links TRBV12-3 or TRBV12-4 to TRBJ2-5, with a weak D call TRBD2 (5 bases). V lost 1 base and J lost 5, with 8 bases in between. The CDR3 is made up of 13 amino acids. The CDR3 DNA follows: TGTGCCAGCAGTTTAGGACGGAGGGAGACCCAGTACTTC. This translates into CASSLGRRETQYF.

CDR3 sequence reads: CASSESYIYEQYF. The DNA of the CDR3 is TGTGCCAGCAGTGAATCTTACATCTACGAGCAGTACTTC. This sequence joins TRBV6-1 and TRBJ2-7; D not certain. CDR3 length equals 13 residues. Trimming stripped 2 bases from V and 3 bases from J, with 8 bases between. In germline, CDR1 is MNHNS, CDR2 SASEGT.

The chain combines TRBV7-3 with TRBJ2-1; no clear D gene. V was cut by 6 bases and J by 5 bases, with 8 bases left in between. There are 12 residues in the CDR3. Germline lookup yields CDR1 SGHTA and CDR2 FQGTGA. The CDR3 DNA reads TGTGCCAGCAGTGGCACACACAATGAGCAGTTCTTC. This codes for CASSGTHNEQFF. Based on the CDR3 plus reference TRBV7-3 and TRBJ2-1, the full variable domain is GAGVSQTPSNKVTEKGKYVELRCDPISGHTALYWYRQSLGQGPEFLIYFQGTGAADDSGLPNDRFFAVRPEGSVSTLKIQRTERGDSAVYLCASSGTHNEQFFGPGTRLTVL.

This chain joins TRBV6-5 and TRBJ1-5; D perhaps matches TRBD1 (5 bases). This CDR3 contains 14 residues. CDR1 is MNHEY, CDR2 SVGAGI, per germline. V gave up 8 bases and J gave up 0 bases, with 11 bases separating them. The CDR3: CASGRQISNQPQHF. CDR3 sequence (DNA): TGTGCCAGCGGACGACAGATTAGCAATCAGCCCCAGCATTTT.

This chain connects TRBV7-6 to TRBJ2-2; 10 bases agree with TRBD2. CDR1 SGHVS and CDR2 FNYEAQ come from the germline V gene. V trimming: 5 bases; J trimming: 5 bases; junction bases outside the gene matches: 5. The CDR3 is 15 residues long. The CDR3 sequence is CASSRTSGITGELFF. The CDR3 DNA sequence: TGTGCCAGCAGCCGGACTAGCGGAATTACCGGGGAGCTGTTTTTT.

The chain carries TRBV6-5 and TRBJ2-2; D remains ambiguous. The V end was cut by 2 bases, the J end by 5 bases, with 15 bases between. Germline V gene lookup returns CDR1 MNHEY and CDR2 SVGAGI. The CDR3 loop spans 16 amino acids. The CDR3 coding sequence is TGTGCCAGCAGTTACGTTACGATCTCGAGGACCGGGGAGCTGTTTTTT. This gives the protein CASSYVTISRTGELFF.

V is TRBV19 and J is TRBJ2-3; 8 nucleotides line up with TRBD2. In germline, CDR1 is LNHDA, CDR2 SQIVND (reference sequence). J gave up 3 bases and V 5 bases, and 4 bases lay outside the gene matches. The CDR3 is 14 residues long. CDR3 sequence reads: CASSQGGGTDTQYF. The CDR3, as DNA: TGTGCCAGTAGTCAGGGCGGGGGGACAGATACGCAGTATTTT.

The chain employs TRBV6-5 and TRBJ2-7; 9 nucleotides agree with TRBD2. In germline, CDR1 is MNHEY, CDR2 SVGAGI. The CDR3 extends over 15 amino acids. The CDR3 sequence: CASRPSGTSLYGQYV. The CDR3 region has the DNA TGTGCCAGCAGACCCTCCGGGACTAGCCTATACGGGCAGTACGTC.

V usage is TRBV6-5 and J usage is TRBJ2-3; TRBD2 aligns across 9 bases. The CDR3 extends over 15 amino acids. Germline CDR1 reads MNHEY; CDR2 reads SVGAGI. V lost 8 bases to trimming and J lost 6 bases; unmatched junction nucleotides: 12. CDR3 bases: TGTGCCAGCCGGTTCCGCGGGGGGGCCGGGGATACGCAGTATTTT. Translated, it gives CASRFRGGAGDTQYF.